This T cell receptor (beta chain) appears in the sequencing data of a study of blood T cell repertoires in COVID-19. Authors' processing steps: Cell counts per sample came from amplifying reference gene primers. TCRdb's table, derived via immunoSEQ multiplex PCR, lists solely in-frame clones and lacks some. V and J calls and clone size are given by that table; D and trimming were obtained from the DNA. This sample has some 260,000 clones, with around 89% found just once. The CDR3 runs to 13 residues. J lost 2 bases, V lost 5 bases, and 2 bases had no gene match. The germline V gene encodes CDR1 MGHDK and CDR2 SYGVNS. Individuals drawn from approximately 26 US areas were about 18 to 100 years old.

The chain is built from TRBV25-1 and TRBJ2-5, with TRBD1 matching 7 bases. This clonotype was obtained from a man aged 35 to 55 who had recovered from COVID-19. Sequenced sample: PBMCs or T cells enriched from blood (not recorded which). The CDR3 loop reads CASSQGQQETQYF. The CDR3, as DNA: TGTGCCAGCAGTCAGGGACAGCAAGAGACCCAGTACTTC.